These 11 T cell receptor beta chains came from one sample sequenced in a study of early T cells in non-severe SARS-CoV-2 infection. TCRdb itself ran the 5' RACE reads through MiXCR, one entry per CDR3 protein. The sample has around 53,000 distinct CDR3 sequences; 6% to 8% are singletons. Sequenced sample: whole blood. These receptors all stem from an adult who was a healthcare worker with PCR-confirmed SARS-CoV-2 infection or an uninfected control (not recorded which).

This CDR3 reads CASSSSHRGIKQFF. CDR3 nucleotide sequence: TGTGCCAGCAGCTCGAGTCACAGGGGTATCAAGCAGTTCTTC. The chain recombines TRBV7-9 with TRBJ2-1; 7 bases are a match to TRBD1. From germline, CDR1 is SEHNR and CDR2 FQNEAQ (reference sequence). The V segment lost 4 bases and the J segment 11 bases; nucleotides outside the gene matches: 11. This CDR3 has 14 residues.

This clonotype was observed at least ten times. The gene calls are TRBV28 and TRBJ1-2; D ambiguous. V was cut by 8 bases and J by 1 base, with 14 bases left in between. CDR1 is MDHEN and CDR2 is SYDVKM in the germline V gene. This CDR3 contains 14 residues. The CDR3 DNA reads as TGTGCCAGCGGAGAAAGGAGGGTTAACTATGGCTACACCTTC. This codes for CASGERRVNYGYTF.

This chain links TRBV28 with TRBJ2-1, with D maybe TRBD2 (6 bases). Trimming cost V 3 bases and J 12 bases, with 21 bases left between them. This CDR3 spans 15 amino acids. CDR1 MDHEN and CDR2 SYDVKM come from the germline V gene. As DNA, the CDR3 is TGTGCCAGCAGTTTTAGGACTATAAGGGACGGTGGGCAGTTCTTC. This translates into CASSFRTIRDGGQFF.

This clonotype was recorded at least ten times. The chain couples TRBV10-2 to TRBJ1-1; D gene uncertain. Germline lookup yields CDR1 WSHSY and CDR2 SAAADI. Trimming removed 2 bases from V and 2 bases from J, with 9 bases in between. The CDR3 covers 14 residues. The CDR3 region is CASSEASANTEAFF. The CDR3 DNA sequence: TGCGCCAGCAGTGAGGCTTCAGCCAACACTGAAGCTTTCTTT.

Ten or more counts support this clonotype. V is TRBV20-1 and J is TRBJ2-2; no definite D call. Germline V CDR1 and CDR2: DFQATT, SNEGSKA (reference sequence). This CDR3 region has 12 residues. Trimming removed 3 bases from V and 4 bases from J, with 6 bases in between. DNA of the CDR3: TGCAGTGCTAGTCATCCCACCGGGGAGCTGTTTTTT. Residues: CSASHPTGELFF.

This clonotype was picked up many times. The chain links TRBV7-6 to TRBJ2-3; D perhaps matches TRBD1 (5 bases). Trimming removed 1 base from V and 3 bases from J, with 11 bases in between. The CDR3 loop spans 15 amino acids. CDR1 is SGHVS and CDR2 is FNYEAQ in the germline V gene. CDR3 loop: CASSLGTRNTDTQYF. The DNA for the CDR3 is TGTGCCAGCAGCTTAGGGACAAGAAATACAGATACGCAGTATTTT. Drawing the rest from reference TRBV7-6 and TRBJ2-3, the complete variable domain is GAGVSQSPRYKVTKRGQDVALRCDPISGHVSLYWYRQALGQGPEFLTYFNYEAQQDKSGLPNDRFSAERPEGSISTLTIQRTEQRDSAMYRCASSLGTRNTDTQYFGPGTRLTVL.

This clonotype came up a few times. This rearrangement joins TRBV7-9 to TRBJ2-3; D uncertain. The CDR3 consists of 13 residues. V lost 1 base and J lost 3, with 5 bases in between. Per germline, CDR1 SEHNR and CDR2 FQNEAQ (reference sequence). For the CDR3, the DNA is TGTGCCAGCAGCTTAGGTCGTACAGATACGCAGTATTTT. Protein product: CASSLGRTDTQYF.

The J gene is TRBJ2-7, the V gene TRBV10-2, with D perhaps TRBD1 or TRBD2 (5 bases each). This CDR3 is built from 16 residues. The germline V gene has CDR1 WSHSY and CDR2 SAAADI. V was clipped by 0 bases and J by 1 base, with 13 bases between them. The DNA for the CDR3 is TGCGCCAGCAGTGAGTCATTTCGAGGGGAGTCCTACGAGCAGTACTTC. Translating gives CASSESFRGESYEQYF.

This clonotype appeared many times. The chain is built from TRBV7-9 and TRBJ2-3; 7 bases match TRBD2. This CDR3 comprises 16 residues. Germline values: CDR1 SEHNR, CDR2 FQNEAQ (reference sequence). Trimming cost V 7 bases and J 3 bases; bases outside gene matches: 13. The CDR3 bases are TGTGCCAGCACCCTAGCGGTCCTAGGAGGAACAGATACGCAGTATTTT. It codes for CASTLAVLGGTDTQYF.

This clonotype was picked up many times. The gene calls are TRBV3-1 and TRBJ2-2; TRBD2 aligns across 11 bases. From germline, CDR1 is LGHDT and CDR2 YNNKEL (reference sequence). The CDR3 is 15 residues long. The trim removed 1 base at V and 7 bases at J, leaving 2 bases unmatched. The CDR3 DNA is TGTGCCAGCAGCCAAGGACTAGCGGGGATCGGGGAGCTGTTTTTT. Protein: CASSQGLAGIGELFF.

This clonotype was seen at least ten times. The V gene is TRBV12-3 or TRBV12-4, the J gene TRBJ1-2; maybe TRBD1 (6 bases). This CDR3 is 14 amino acids long. Between the trimmed V and J ends, which lost 3 bases and 8 bases, there was a span of 16 bases. CDR3 protein: CASSLGGPTRGYTF. CDR3 nucleotide sequence: TGTGCCAGCAGTTTGGGGGGCCCCACCCGGGGCTACACCTTC.